This TCR beta chain appears in the sequencing data of a study of technical replicates of blood from a handful of donors (dated by TCRdb to 2015 to 2018). The method behind the library was the immunoSEQ multiplex PCR assay. TCRdb carries this immuneACCESS record with in-frame sequences only. Its versions omit some clonotypes, under half of them owing to an unresolved V gene in the studies checked, with the rest unexplained. A total of 70,000 or so clones appear in this sample, 80% to 95% of them only once. The biggest ten clones account for 0.35% to 0.45% of the sample. Turning to this clone: Its binding antigen is unknown. Per-nucleotide qualities are absent, and no much larger clonotype sits a single base away.

Material: T cells isolated from PBMCs. The sequence was obtained from a human donor in good health.

The bases read TGTGCCAGCAGTTACGGGGGGAATCAGCCCCAGCATTTT. Its translation is CASSYGGNQPQHF. This sequence uses TRBV6-5 and TRBJ1-5, with TRBD1 perhaps the D gene, on 5 matching bases. The CDR3 measures 13 amino acids from cysteine to phenylalanine. Only the CDR3 part of the read is kept: 39 bases, read in frame from the first base. Trimming costs V 2 bases and J 4 bases, and their ends lie 6 bases apart. CDR1 MNHEY and CDR2 SVGAGI are derived from the germline V gene.